This T cell receptor beta chain was sequenced for a study of blood T cell repertoires in COVID-19. Trimming at V came to 6 bases and at J to 5 bases, leaving 13 bases not matched to a gene. The CDR3 runs to 18 residues. The germline gives CDR1 KGHDR, CDR2 SFDVKD. TCRdb's copy holds only in-frame clones and misses some; the assay was immunoSEQ multiplex PCR. The sample gives approximately 200,000 clones, more than 80% of which show up once; approximately 2.4% is in the top ten. This rearrangement joins TRBV24-1 to TRBJ2-1; 12 bases align to TRBD2. Material for sequencing was peripheral blood. The sequence was collected from a young man with COVID-19, enrolled during active disease. CDR3 loop: CATSKPHGLAGYNNEQFF. CDR3 nucleotides: TGTGCCACCAGTAAGCCCCACGGACTAGCGGGATATAACAATGAGCAGTTCTTC.